This TCR beta chain was found in a study of cytotoxic CD8 clonotypes in ibrutinib-treated CLL. Findings of the study overall: Different sampling times were used for sustained-remission and progressing patients.

TCRdb's copy holds only in-frame clones and misses some; the assay was immunoSEQ multiplex PCR. The sample lists 150,000 to 200,000 clones; nearly 90% were seen once. With cryopreserved PBMCs as the source, approximately 2 micrograms of genomic DNA went to TCR beta libraries. The CDR3 loop spans 12 amino acids. Germline V gene sequence: CDR1 SGHDT, CDR2 YYEEEE. Trimming left V 0 bases short and J 8 bases short, with 8 bases between. About this clone: Its cognate antigen is unknown.

Sequencing used PBMCs, obtained at disease progression, from a patient treated with ibrutinib. The source is a human donor with chronic lymphocytic leukemia. The chain joins TRBV5-6 to TRBJ2-5; D unresolved. CDR3 residues: CASSLASGTQYF. Here the CDR3 DNA reads TGTGCCAGCAGCTTGGCGTCCGGAACCCAGTACTTC.